One sample yielded the 10 T cell receptor beta chains listed below, sequenced in a study of shared clonotypes between healthy human individuals (dated by TCRdb to 2018 to 2020). The method was the immunoSEQ multiplex PCR assay. TCRdb re-hosts the immuneACCESS table, in-frame sequences only. Its copies lack some clones; in the studies checked, an unresolved V gene accounts for under half of them, and the cause for the rest is not known. This sample gives 600,000 to 700,000 clones in total; 73% of them show up just once. The ten largest clones take up under 2% of the sample. The source material was memory CD4+ T cells sorted from blood. Explained via the paper, the cell subset or site label denotes: CD45RA-negative fraction. The receptors originated from a woman aged 30 to 39 in good health.

This clone was observed a handful of times. This rearrangement joins TRBV28 to TRBJ1-2; D possibly corresponds to TRBD1 (6 bases). Germline V gene data show CDR1 as MDHEN and CDR2 as SYDVKM. Between the trimmed V and J ends, which lost 6 bases and 8 bases, there was a span of 19 bases. The CDR3 spans 14 residues. CDR3 DNA: TGTGCCAGCAGCGTCTACTTGGGGGCGCGAGGCTACACCTTC. Translated, it gives CASSVYLGARGYTF.

This clone was seen at least ten times. The V gene is TRBV6-4, the J gene TRBJ2-3; D is unclear. Germline CDR1 MRHNA, CDR2 SNTAGT. The CDR3 contains 14 residues. V was trimmed by 5 bases and J by 3 bases, leaving 12 bases between them. The CDR3 loop is CASSPTDDTDTQYF. The DNA of the CDR3 is TGTGCCAGCAGTCCAACCGATGATACAGATACGCAGTATTTT.

Details on this clone: At one of its ends the junction is not consistent with the germline gene, which may arise from a read error. The CDR3, as DNA: TGCAGCGTCGAAGGGGGGAATGAGCAGTTCTTC. Its translation is CSVEGGNEQFF. This chain joins TRBV29-1 and TRBJ2-1, with D perhaps assigned TRBD1 or TRBD2 (6 bases each). The CDR3 length is 11 residues. Germline V CDR1 and CDR2: SQVTM, ANQGSEA.

The chain links TRBV28 to TRBJ1-1, with a possible D match to TRBD1 (6 bases). The CDR3 has 14 amino acids. The V and J ends lost 8 bases and 4 bases respectively, with 17 bases between them. In germline, CDR1 is MDHEN, CDR2 SYDVKM. The CDR3 here is CASQSGGASTEAFF. CDR3 DNA: TGTGCCAGCCAATCGGGGGGCGCGAGCACTGAAGCTTTCTTT.

The chain has TRBV28 and TRBJ2-7; TRBD2 is a possible D gene (5 bases). Per the germline V gene, CDR1 is MDHEN and CDR2 is SYDVKM. This CDR3 comprises 14 residues. V was clipped by 3 bases and J by 0 bases, with 9 bases between them. CDR3 bases: TGTGCCAGCAGTTTCGGCGGGCACTCCTACGAGCAGTACTTC. Translated: CASSFGGHSYEQYF.

The chain links TRBV11-3 to TRBJ1-1, with no clear D. With 5 bases removed from V and 1 base from J, the gap between germline ends came to 8 bases. The CDR3 totals 13 residues. CDR1 and CDR2 (germline): SGHNT, YENEEA. The CDR3 nucleotides are TGTGCCAGCAGCATAAGACAGAACACTGAAGCTTTCTTT. Its protein is CASSIRQNTEAFF.

The J gene is TRBJ2-7, the V gene TRBV27; D gene ambiguous. CDR1 and CDR2 (germline): MNHEY, SMNVEV (reference sequence). V lost 0 bases to trimming and J lost 2 bases, with 5 bases between them. The length of the CDR3 is 13 residues. The CDR3, as DNA: TGTGCCAGCAGTTTATCGTTCCCCTACGAGCAGTACTTC. Its protein is CASSLSFPYEQYF.

Comment on this clone: The sample holds other DNA sequences that translate to the same CDR3. V usage is TRBV5-1 and J usage is TRBJ2-1; D gene unclear. Germline V gives CDR1 SGHRS, CDR2 YFSETQ. The CDR3 has 14 amino acids. Trimming pared 1 base from V and 2 bases from J, leaving 7 bases between. CDR3 sequence reads: CASSLSSTYNEQFF. Here the CDR3 DNA reads TGCGCCAGCAGCTTGTCTAGTACCTACAATGAGCAGTTCTTC.

The sample holds one count of this clone. The chain has TRBV5-1 and TRBJ2-1; maybe TRBD2 (6 bases). Deletions cut 0 bases from V and 2 bases from J, with 9 bases between. CDR1 is SGHRS and CDR2 is YFSETQ in the germline V gene. This CDR3 is built from 15 residues. In nucleotides, the CDR3 is TGCGCCAGCAGCTTGGACGGCGGGACCTACAATGAGCAGTTCTTC. It codes for CASSLDGGTYNEQFF.

The genes are TRBV7-2 and TRBJ1-2; tentatively, D is TRBD1 (5 bases). Germline CDR1 is SGHTA and CDR2 is FQGNSA. The CDR3 covers 15 residues. Trimming left V 1 base short and J 6 bases short, with 15 bases between. The CDR3 nucleotides are TGTGCCAGCAGCTTAGATCCCGGGACTATGGATGGCTACACCTTC. This gives the protein CASSLDPGTMDGYTF.